A single sample gave rise to the 9 T cell receptor beta chains below, sequenced in a study of CD8 T cells in Susac syndrome. RNA amounts of roughly 0.45 to 1 ug underwent reverse transcription with random hexamers. TCRdb ran MiXCR on the immunoSEQ multiplex PCR reads and lists one entry per CDR3 protein. The table includes about 130,000 distinct CDR3 sequences, over 90% detected once. Sequenced material: CD4+ T cells from PBMCs. Receptor source: a human donor in good health.

This chain joins TRBV29-1 and TRBJ1-2; TRBD1 is a possible D gene (5 bases). Germline CDR1 is SQVTM and CDR2 is ANQGSEA. The CDR3 covers 11 residues. V lost 4 bases and J 6 bases, leaving 9 bases between the germline ends. CDR3 sequence: CSVGLGDGYTF. The CDR3 coding sequence is TGCAGCGTTGGGTTGGGGGATGGCTACACCTTC. The full variable domain, completed using reference TRBV29-1 and TRBJ1-2, is SAVISQKPSRDICQRGTSLTIQCQVDSQVTMMFWYRQQPGQSLTLIATANQGSEATYESGFVIDKFPISRPNLTFSTLTVSNMSPEDSSIYLCSVGLGDGYTFGSGTRLTVV.

This clonotype has only one observation. V is TRBV5-1 and J is TRBJ2-7; TRBD1 or TRBD2 may be the D gene (5 bases each). V dropped 0 bases and J dropped 5 bases, with 15 bases sitting between them. CDR3 length: 15 residues. The germline V gene encodes CDR1 SGHRS and CDR2 YFSETQ. CDR3 region: CASSLVAGSNDEQYF. The DNA for the CDR3 is TGCGCCAGCAGCTTGGTAGCAGGGAGTAACGACGAGCAGTACTTC.

The V call is TRBV19, the J call TRBJ1-1, with 7 positions matching TRBD1. Germline V CDR1 and CDR2: LNHDA, SQIVND (reference sequence). The CDR3 runs 14 residues. The J segment lost 0 bases and the V segment lost 8 bases, leaving 6 bases of the junction unmatched. CDR3 bases: TGTGCCAGTCGGACAGGAGTTCTGAACACTGAAGCTTTCTTT. This encodes CASRTGVLNTEAFF.

The V call is TRBV29-1, the J call TRBJ2-1, with 7 bases fitting TRBD2. After removal of 7 bases from V and 3 bases from J, the junction contained 12 bases not matched to a gene. CDR3 length: 15 residues. The germline CDR1 and CDR2 sequences are SQVTM and ANQGSEA. CDR3 bases: TGCAGCGCCCCCGGGGAGCGGGGCTACTACAATGAGCAGTTCTTC. Translated, it gives CSAPGERGYYNEQFF.

The chain has TRBV29-1 and TRBJ2-1; 16 bases are a match to TRBD2. CDR1 is SQVTM, CDR2 ANQGSEA, per germline. The CDR3 runs to 16 residues. V lost 4 bases to trimming and J lost 6 bases; unmatched junction nucleotides: 6. CDR3 sequence reads: CSVAGTSGRVANEQFF. The CDR3 nucleotides read TGCAGCGTTGCCGGGACTAGCGGGAGGGTCGCCAATGAGCAGTTCTTC.

The chain joins TRBV6-5 to TRBJ1-4; 8 bases line up with TRBD1. This CDR3 contains 16 residues. The germline V gene encodes CDR1 MNHEY and CDR2 SVGAGI. Trimming took 2 bases from V and 8 from J; bases not matched to a gene: 10. The DNA for the CDR3 is TGTGCCAGCAGTTACGGCGGACAGGGTGGGGGGGAAAAACTGTTTTTT. Residues: CASSYGGQGGGEKLFF.

The CDR3 loop reads CSVVGGGWNQPQHF. CDR3 DNA sequence: TGCAGCGTTGTTGGGGGGGGGTGGAATCAGCCCCAGCATTTT. The V gene is TRBV29-1, the J gene TRBJ1-5; possibly TRBD1 for D (5 bases). Trimming removed 4 bases at V and 4 bases at J, with 14 bases between. Germline V CDR1 and CDR2: SQVTM, ANQGSEA. The CDR3 loop spans 14 amino acids.

This clonotype was counted once. The gene calls are TRBV28 and TRBJ1-5, with a tentative D call TRBD1 (5 bases). The V end was cut by 11 bases, the J end by 4 bases, with 15 bases between. The CDR3 covers 13 residues. Germline V gene data show CDR1 as MDHEN and CDR2 as SYDVKM. The CDR3 sequence: CAVRRDPNQPQHF. CDR3 DNA sequence: TGTGCCGTCCGAAGGGACCCTAATCAGCCCCAGCATTTT. The whole variable domain, remainder taken from reference TRBV28 and TRBJ1-5, is DVKVTQSSRYLVKRTGEKVFLECVQDMDHENMFWYRQDPGLGLRLIYFSYDVKMKEKGDIPEGYSVSREKKERFSLILESASTNQTSMYLCAVRRDPNQPQHFGDGTRLSIL.

This clonotype was seen a single time. This chain uses TRBV28 with TRBJ2-2; unclear D gene. The CDR3 has 13 amino acids. Trimming removed 2 bases at V and 4 bases at J, with 5 bases between. Germline values: CDR1 MDHEN, CDR2 SYDVKM. The CDR3 reads CASSLPVTGELFF. As DNA, the CDR3 is TGTGCCAGCAGTTTACCCGTCACCGGGGAGCTGTTTTTT.